Here is one TCR beta chain with its context. Per germline, CDR1 SGHTA and CDR2 FQGNSA. The CDR3 has 13 amino acids. The germline V and J ends were trimmed by 4 bases and 5 bases, with 9 bases remaining between them. In Seattle, patients joined the study during active infection and were tracked longitudinally. This sample was included in a study of blood T cell repertoires in COVID-19. About the research overall: The study drew acute and convalescent COVID-19 samples from the United States, Italy and Spain.

The assay was immunoSEQ multiplex PCR, and TCRdb's table has in-frame clones only and misses some. The sample shows 400,000 or so clones, approximately 91% of them seen only once. The chain is built from TRBV7-2 and TRBJ1-5; D ambiguous. This receptor was identified in a woman in her thirties or forties with COVID-19, enrolled during active disease. Sequencing was done on a sample of peripheral blood. The CDR3 nucleotides are TGTGCCAGCAGCTCAGAAACCCATCAGCCCCAGCATTTT. This sequence encodes CASSSETHQPQHF.